This T cell receptor (beta chain) derives from a study of CD8+ T cells in alopecia areata. Findings of the study overall: In scalp and blood, many expanded lesional clones persisted during tofacitinib.

RNA extraction was followed by reverse transcription into cDNA, which acted as the sequencing template. Sequencing used immunoSEQ multiplex PCR; TCRdb keeps in-frame clones, though not all of them. The data show roughly 220,000 clones, with around two fifths seen just once and around 0.48% held by the top ten. CDR1 is SGHAT and CDR2 is FQNNGV in the germline V gene. This CDR3 region has 14 residues. Trimming took 5 bases from V and 6 from J; bases not matched to a gene: 10. For this clone: Its antigen is unknown.

Specified treatment: oral pan-JAK inhibitor, 5-10 mg twice daily. Cell sorting on a FACSAria was used to separate CD4+ and CD8+ T cells from the PBMCs. The sequenced sample was CD4+ T cells sorted from blood, obtained at approximately week 30, from a patient treated with tofacitinib. J is TRBJ2-7 and V is TRBV11-2; 7 nucleotides agree with TRBD1. The sequence was collected from a human donor with alopecia areata. The chain's CDR3 is CASSRLGTGVEQYF. CDR3 DNA sequence: TGTGCCAGCAGCCGCTTAGGAACAGGGGTCGAGCAGTACTTC. Variable domain in full (rest from reference TRBV11-2 and TRBJ2-7): EAGVAQSPRYKIIEKRQSVAFWCNPISGHATLYWYQQILGQGPKLLIQFQNNGVVDDSQLPKDRFSAERLKGVDSTLKIQPAKLEDSAVYLCASSRLGTGVEQYFGPGTRLTVT.